The next 28 T cell receptor beta chains were all read from a single sample in a study of blood T cell repertoires in COVID-19. The data were produced by immunoSEQ multiplex PCR, yet TCRdb's version contains in-frame clones alone and is incomplete. The sample shows hundreds of thousands of clones, about nine tenths of them seen only once. The sequenced sample was peripheral blood. Receptor source: a man between 40 and 49 years old with acute or convalescent COVID-19.

The chain joins TRBV30 to TRBJ2-7, with TRBD2 matching over 10 bases. The CDR3 is 14 residues long. Trimming cost V 7 bases and J 2 bases; bases outside gene matches: 8. Germline-derived CDR1 and CDR2 are GTSNPN and SVGIG (reference sequence). The CDR3 DNA follows: TGTGCCTTCGTGACTAGCGGGTACCCCTACGAGCAGTACTTC. This gives the protein CAFVTSGYPYEQYF.

The chain employs TRBV9 and TRBJ2-7; 14 bases are a match to TRBD2. Trimming at V came to 3 bases and at J to 0 bases, leaving 8 bases not matched to a gene. CDR1 SGDLS and CDR2 YYNGEE come from the germline V gene. The CDR3 covers 18 residues. The CDR3 DNA is TGTGCCAGCAGCGCCGGACTAGCGGGGGGCCTAAGCTCCTACGAGCAGTACTTC. The encoded protein is CASSAGLAGGLSSYEQYF.

The chain carries TRBV2 and TRBJ1-5, with D possibly being TRBD1 (5 bases). The CDR3 length is 14 residues. Trimming pared 7 bases from V and 6 bases from J, leaving 16 bases between. Germline V gene data show CDR1 as SNHLY and CDR2 as FYNNEI. This CDR3 is CASIQSLGLQPQHF. CDR3 coding DNA: TGTGCCAGCATTCAATCTTTGGGGCTTCAGCCCCAGCATTTT.

The rearrangement joins TRBV4-1 to TRBJ2-7; 7 bases are shared with TRBD1. CDR3 length: 14 residues. The V gene's germline CDR1 is MGHRA and CDR2 YSYEKL. V gave up 1 base and J gave up 2 bases; unmatched junction bases: 2. CDR3 loop: CASSQGQGAYEQYF. CDR3 coding DNA: TGCGCCAGCAGCCAAGGACAGGGAGCCTACGAGCAGTACTTC.

The rearrangement links TRBV18 to TRBJ1-5; 12 nucleotides align to TRBD1. CDR1 KGHSH and CDR2 LQKENI come from the germline V gene. CDR3 length: 19 residues. V was clipped by 2 bases and J by 2 bases; unmatched bases: 10. The CDR3 DNA is TGTGCCAGCTCACCATACCGGGACAGGGGGCTTGATGGCAATCAGCCCCAGCATTTT. It is translated as CASSPYRDRGLDGNQPQHF.

The chain couples TRBV7-9 to TRBJ2-4; possible D gene TRBD1, 6 bases. There are 16 residues in the CDR3. V shed 5 bases and J shed 6 bases, with 20 bases lying between them. Germline CDR1 and CDR2: SEHNR and FQNEAQ (reference sequence). The CDR3 loop reads CASSAEQGSVGNIQYF. For the CDR3, the DNA is TGTGCCAGCAGCGCAGAACAGGGCTCCGTGGGAAACATTCAGTACTTC.

This rearrangement joins TRBV29-1 to TRBJ1-1; D is unclear. CDR3 length: 13 residues. V was clipped by 3 bases and J by 3 bases, with 11 bases between them. Per germline, CDR1 SQVTM and CDR2 ANQGSEA. The CDR3 DNA reads as TGCAGCGTTGATTTGGAGATGGACACTGAAGCTTTCTTT. Amino acids: CSVDLEMDTEAFF.

This rearrangement joins TRBV6-5 to TRBJ1-1; TRBD1 agrees at 10 bases. This CDR3 spans 13 amino acids. Per the germline V gene, CDR1 is MNHEY and CDR2 is SVGAGI. With 6 bases clipped from V and 5 bases from J, the junction kept 3 bases outside the gene matches. CDR3: CASSRDRGTEAFF. In DNA form, the CDR3 reads TGTGCCAGCAGCCGGGACAGGGGAACTGAAGCTTTCTTT.

The chain uses TRBV10-3 and TRBJ1-6; D ambiguous. Germline V gene sequence: CDR1 ENHRY, CDR2 SYGVKD. V dropped 4 bases and J dropped 0 bases, with 7 bases sitting between them. CDR3 size: 15 residues. The DNA for the CDR3 is TGTGCCATCAGTGTAGAGAGCTCCTATAATTCACCCCTCCACTTT. As protein: CAISVESSYNSPLHF.

This rearrangement joins TRBV3-1 (or the pseudogene TRBV3-2) to TRBJ1-4, with a tentative D call TRBD1 (6 bases). Trimming left V 4 bases short and J 5 bases short, with 17 bases between. CDR1 is LGHDT, CDR2 YNNKEL, per germline (reference sequence). The CDR3 loop spans 16 amino acids. The CDR3 DNA is TGTGCCAGCAGCCGTGATTATGGGAGGGGGAATGAAAAACTGTTTTTT. Encoded protein: CASSRDYGRGNEKLFF.

This chain uses TRBV14 with TRBJ2-3, with 8 bases that match TRBD1. The trim removed 4 bases at V and 3 bases at J, leaving 0 bases unmatched. The germline CDR1 and CDR2 sequences are SGHDN and FVKESK. The CDR3 has 13 amino acids. The DNA of the CDR3 is TGTGCCAGCAGCCGACAGGGGACAGATACGCAGTATTTT. This gives the protein CASSRQGTDTQYF.

J is TRBJ2-3 and V is TRBV27, with 8 positions matching TRBD2. Unmatched junction bases numbered 12, after V lost 7 bases and J lost 6 bases. Germline V gene data show CDR1 as MNHEY and CDR2 as SMNVEV (reference sequence). CDR3 length equals 15 residues. CDR3 sequence: CASKARETSVDTQYF. The DNA for the CDR3 is TGTGCCAGCAAGGCCCGGGAGACTAGCGTTGATACGCAGTATTTT.

The chain is built from TRBV10-3 and TRBJ1-5, with no clear D. This CDR3 is built from 15 residues. The V and J ends lost 3 bases and 4 bases respectively, with 13 bases between them. The germline V gene encodes CDR1 ENHRY and CDR2 SYGVKD. The CDR3 DNA reads as TGTGCCATCAGTGATCAACAGACCTTAAATCAGCCCCAGCATTTT. Encoded protein: CAISDQQTLNQPQHF.

This sequence joins TRBV7-9 and TRBJ2-2; maybe TRBD1 (5 bases). The V gene's germline CDR1 is SEHNR and CDR2 FQNEAQ (reference sequence). With 5 bases removed from V and 5 bases from J, the gap between germline ends came to 12 bases. The CDR3 contains 14 residues. Here the CDR3 reads CASSRAPGTGELFF. The CDR3 DNA reads TGTGCCAGCAGCCGTGCCCCAGGGACCGGGGAGCTGTTTTTT.

This chain connects TRBV2 to TRBJ1-1; 8 bases align to TRBD1. V lost 4 bases to trimming and J lost 7 bases; unmatched junction nucleotides: 11. This CDR3 contains 15 residues. Germline V gene data show CDR1 as SNHLY and CDR2 as FYNNEI. The CDR3 DNA reads TGTGCCAGCAGTGTTCCAGGGGGCAAAGTAGGTGAAGCTTTCTTT. Protein sequence: CASSVPGGKVGEAFF. Filled out from reference TRBV2 and TRBJ1-1, the complete variable domain reads EPEVTQTPSHQVTQMGQEVILRCVPISNHLYFYWYRQILGQKVEFLVSFYNNEISEKSEIFDDQFSVERPDGSNFTLKIRSTKLEDSAMYFCASSVPGGKVGEAFFGQGTRLTVV.

The chain links TRBV5-1 to TRBJ2-7; unclear D gene. The germline V and J ends were trimmed by 0 bases and 6 bases, with 13 bases remaining between them. CDR3 size: 14 residues. Germline V gene sequence: CDR1 SGHRS, CDR2 YFSETQ. The CDR3 DNA reads as TGCGCCAGCAGCTTGGGTCCCTCCCTAGGCGAGCAGTACTTC. Its translation: CASSLGPSLGEQYF.

The gene calls are TRBV9 and TRBJ2-7, with TRBD2 identical over 7 bases. This CDR3 region has 14 residues. The junction had 4 bases not matched to a gene; V was cut back by 0 bases and J by 4 bases. CDR1 is SGDLS, CDR2 YYNGEE, per germline. The CDR3 spells CASSVGRRGYEQYF. The CDR3 region has the DNA TGTGCCAGCAGCGTAGGACGGCGGGGGTACGAGCAGTACTTC.

The rearrangement links TRBV5-1 to TRBJ1-1; the D gene is possibly TRBD1 (5 bases). This CDR3 has 13 residues. Germline V CDR1 and CDR2: SGHRS, YFSETQ. V dropped 0 bases and J dropped 4 bases, with 7 bases sitting between them. Here the CDR3 DNA reads TGCGCCAGCAGCTTGGGAAGGGGCACTGAAGCTTTCTTT. Protein sequence: CASSLGRGTEAFF.

The chain combines TRBV5-1 with TRBJ1-4; TRBD1 agrees at 7 bases. V lost 3 bases, J lost 0 bases, and 5 bases stayed unmatched. CDR1 is SGHRS, CDR2 YFSETQ, per germline. This CDR3 spans 16 amino acids. The CDR3 reads CASSSGTEPTNEKLFF. The CDR3 DNA reads TGCGCCAGCAGCTCTGGGACAGAGCCAACTAATGAAAAACTGTTTTTT.

For the CDR3, the DNA is TGTGCCAGCAGCCAGGCTGGTAACAATCAGCCCCAGCATTTT. It translates to CASSQAGNNQPQHF. This chain uses TRBV11-1 with TRBJ1-5; the D is unclear. V was trimmed by 5 bases and J by 3 bases, leaving 11 bases between them. There are 14 residues in the CDR3. Germline CDR1 and CDR2: SGHAT and FQDESV (reference sequence).

This clone appeared many times. This chain connects TRBV7-9 to TRBJ1-1; D is unresolved. The CDR3 length is 13 residues. Germline CDR1 is SEHNR and CDR2 is FQNEAQ (reference sequence). The ends were cut back, 2 bases at V and 8 bases at J, with 12 bases in the middle. CDR3 nucleotide sequence: TGTGCCAGCAGCTTATATGAGCGTGGAGAAGCTTTCTTT. It yields the protein CASSLYERGEAFF.

This clone appeared a single time. The rearrangement joins TRBV5-1 to TRBJ2-3; no clear D gene. Per the germline V gene, CDR1 is SGHRS and CDR2 is YFSETQ. Trimming cost V 5 bases and J 0 bases, with 13 bases left between them. The CDR3 has 15 amino acids. The CDR3 DNA follows: TGCGCCAGCAGGCCCCTACCCCCTAGCACAGATACGCAGTATTTT. Translated, it gives CASRPLPPSTDTQYF.

The chain carries TRBV7-8 and TRBJ2-1; 12 nucleotides line up with TRBD2. J gave up 7 bases and V 3 bases, and 4 bases lay outside the gene matches. The CDR3 runs to 15 residues. Germline-derived CDR1 and CDR2 are SGHVS and FQNEAQ. CDR3 loop: CASSLTSGSWNEQFF. As DNA, the CDR3 is TGTGCCAGCAGCTTGACTAGCGGGAGTTGGAATGAGCAGTTCTTC.

CDR3 sequence (DNA): TGTGCCATCAGACCCGGGACAGGGGTCCTTGGAGTAGGCACTGAAGCTTTCTTT. As protein: CAIRPGTGVLGVGTEAFF. The chain is built from TRBV10-3 and TRBJ1-1, with TRBD1 matching over 10 bases. Germline loops: CDR1 ENHRY, CDR2 SYGVKD. The ends lost 6 bases at V and 4 bases at J; junction bases unmatched: 17. CDR3 length: 18 residues.

The chain has TRBV2 and TRBJ1-4; D unclear. The CDR3 has 13 amino acids. From germline, CDR1 is SNHLY and CDR2 FYNNEI. Trimming removed 11 bases from V and 5 bases from J, with 15 bases in between. Written as DNA, the CDR3 is TGTGCCGCGGGTCCCGACGAAAATGAAAAACTGTTTTTT. Translating gives CAAGPDENEKLFF.

The CDR3 region has the DNA TGTGCCAGCAGTGAAGACAGGGGGACTGAGCAGTTCTTC. Its protein product is CASSEDRGTEQFF. The chain joins TRBV6-4 to TRBJ2-1; 9 bases map to TRBD1. This CDR3 spans 13 amino acids. Germline CDR1 reads MRHNA; CDR2 reads SNTAGT. V dropped 3 bases and J dropped 9; count of bases not matched to a gene: 3.

V and J are TRBV6-5 and TRBJ2-7; 8 nucleotides match TRBD1. From germline, CDR1 is MNHEY and CDR2 SVGAGI. CDR3 length: 14 residues. V trimming: 6 bases; J trimming: 2 bases; junction bases outside the gene matches: 6. The CDR3 region is CASRDRGWAYEQYF. DNA of the CDR3: TGTGCCAGCAGAGACAGGGGTTGGGCCTACGAGCAGTACTTC.

This clone was seen once. The J gene is TRBJ1-2, the V gene TRBV2; possibly TRBD1 for D (5 bases). CDR1 and CDR2 (germline): SNHLY, FYNNEI. This CDR3 comprises 14 residues. V was shortened by 1 base and J by 8 bases, with 14 bases between the two germline ends. The CDR3 loop is CASSEGRAKQGYTF. DNA for the CDR3: TGTGCCAGCAGTGAAGGCAGGGCGAAACAAGGCTACACCTTC.